This passage covers 2 T cell receptor beta chains from one sample sequenced in a study of T-cell memory formation after mild COVID-19. TCRdb recomputed calls from the 5' RACE reads with MiXCR, one row per CDR3 protein. The sample lists hundreds of thousands of distinct CDR3 sequences, approximately 21% occurring once. The sample consisted of PBMCs or a T cell subset sorted from them (not recorded which). Receptors originate from an adult woman who had mild COVID-19 (a few samples of this study predate the infection). Cell type and time point are not known.

The rearrangement joins TRBV27 to TRBJ2-7; D perhaps matches TRBD1 (7 bases). The CDR3 loop spans 15 amino acids. Germline loops: CDR1 MNHEY, CDR2 SMNVEV (reference sequence). V was clipped by 1 base and J by 4 bases, with 14 bases between them. The CDR3 DNA follows: TGTGCCAGCAGTTTATTCAGGGGGGCGGGATACGAGCAGTACTTC. Translation gives CASSLFRGAGYEQYF.

The chain uses TRBV15 and TRBJ1-5; TRBD1 matches at 8 bases. CDR1 and CDR2 from the germline V gene are LNHNV and YYDKDF (reference sequence). V dropped 1 base and J dropped 6; count of bases not matched to a gene: 8. This CDR3 contains 16 residues. CDR3 DNA: TGTGCCACCAGCAGAGGGAACAGGGGGATTGGTCAGCCCCAGCATTTT. Protein: CATSRGNRGIGQPQHF.